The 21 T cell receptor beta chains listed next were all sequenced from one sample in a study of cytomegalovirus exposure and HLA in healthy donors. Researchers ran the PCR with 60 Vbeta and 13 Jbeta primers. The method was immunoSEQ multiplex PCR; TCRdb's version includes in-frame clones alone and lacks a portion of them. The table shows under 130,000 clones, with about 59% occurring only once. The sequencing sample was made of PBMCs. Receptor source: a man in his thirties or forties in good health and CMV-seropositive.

DNA for the CDR3: TGTGCCAGCAGCTTTAGTCGGACAGGGTATGGCTACACCTTC. Translating gives CASSFSRTGYGYTF. The genes are TRBV7-8 and TRBJ1-2, with TRBD1 matching 8 bases. J was trimmed by 5 bases and V by 3 bases; bases with no gene match: 5. Germline V gene lookup returns CDR1 SGHVS and CDR2 FQNEAQ. CDR3 length: 14 amino acids.

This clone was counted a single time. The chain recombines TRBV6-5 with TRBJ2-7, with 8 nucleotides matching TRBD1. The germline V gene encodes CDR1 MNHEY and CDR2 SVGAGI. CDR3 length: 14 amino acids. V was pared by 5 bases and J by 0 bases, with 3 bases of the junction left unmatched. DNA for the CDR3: TGTGCCAGCAGTAAGGGACAGGACTCCTACGAGCAGTACTTC. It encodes CASSKGQDSYEQYF.

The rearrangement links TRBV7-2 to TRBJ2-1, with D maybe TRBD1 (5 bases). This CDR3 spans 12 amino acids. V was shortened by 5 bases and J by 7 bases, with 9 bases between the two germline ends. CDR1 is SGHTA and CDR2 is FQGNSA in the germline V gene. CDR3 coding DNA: TGTGCCAGCAGCACCAGGGCGAATGAGCAGTTCTTC. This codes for CASSTRANEQFF. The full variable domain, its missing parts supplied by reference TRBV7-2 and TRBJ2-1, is GAGVSQSPSNKVTEKGKDVELRCDPISGHTALYWYRQSLGQGLEFLIYFQGNSAPDKSGLPSDRFSAERTGGSVSTLTIQRTQQEDSAVYLCASSTRANEQFFGPGTRLTVL.

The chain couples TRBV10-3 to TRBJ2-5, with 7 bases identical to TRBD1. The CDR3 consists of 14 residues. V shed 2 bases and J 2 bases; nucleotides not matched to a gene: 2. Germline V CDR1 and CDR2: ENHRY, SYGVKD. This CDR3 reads CAISEGTVQETQYF. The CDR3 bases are TGTGCCATCAGTGAGGGGACAGTTCAAGAGACCCAGTACTTC.

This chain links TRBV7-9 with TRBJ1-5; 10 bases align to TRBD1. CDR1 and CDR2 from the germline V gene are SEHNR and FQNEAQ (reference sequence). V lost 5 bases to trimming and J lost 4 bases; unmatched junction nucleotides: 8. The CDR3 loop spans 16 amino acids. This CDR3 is CASSPLGTGENQPQHF. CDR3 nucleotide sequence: TGTGCCAGCAGCCCACTCGGGACAGGGGAAAATCAGCCCCAGCATTTT.

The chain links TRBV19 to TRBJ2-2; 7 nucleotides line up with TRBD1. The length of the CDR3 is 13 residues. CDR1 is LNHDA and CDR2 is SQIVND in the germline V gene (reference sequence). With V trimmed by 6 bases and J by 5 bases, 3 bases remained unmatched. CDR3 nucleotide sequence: TGTGCCAGTAGCCGACAGGGTACCGGGGAGCTGTTTTTT. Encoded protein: CASSRQGTGELFF.

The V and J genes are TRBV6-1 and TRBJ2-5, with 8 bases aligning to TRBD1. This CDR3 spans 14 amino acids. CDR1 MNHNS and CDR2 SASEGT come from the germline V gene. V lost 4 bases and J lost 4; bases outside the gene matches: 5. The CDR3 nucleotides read TGTGCCAGCAGTGGAGACAGGGGACGAGAGACCCAGTACTTC. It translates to CASSGDRGRETQYF.

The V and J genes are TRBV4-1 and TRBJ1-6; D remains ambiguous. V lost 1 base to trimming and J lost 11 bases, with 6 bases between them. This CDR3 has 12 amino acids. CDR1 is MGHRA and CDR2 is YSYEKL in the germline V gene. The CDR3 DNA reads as TGCGCCAGCAGCCAAGTGCGGGCACCCCTCCACTTT. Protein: CASSQVRAPLHF.

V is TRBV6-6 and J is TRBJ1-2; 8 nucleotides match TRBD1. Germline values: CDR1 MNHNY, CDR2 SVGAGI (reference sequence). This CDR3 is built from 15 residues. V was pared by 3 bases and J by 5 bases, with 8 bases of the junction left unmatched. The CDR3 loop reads CASSYFQGANYGYTF. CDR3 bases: TGTGCCAGCAGTTATTTTCAGGGGGCAAATTATGGCTACACCTTC.

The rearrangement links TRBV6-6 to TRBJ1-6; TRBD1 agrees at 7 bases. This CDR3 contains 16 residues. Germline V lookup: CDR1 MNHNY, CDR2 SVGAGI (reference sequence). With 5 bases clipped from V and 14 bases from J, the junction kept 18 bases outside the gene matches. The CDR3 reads CASSTRDSPLRGALHF. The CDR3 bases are TGTGCCAGCAGTACCCGGGACAGCCCATTAAGGGGGGCCCTCCACTTT.

CDR3 coding DNA: TGTGCCAGCAGCTTGACGGGGGGGAAACTGTTTTTT. Amino acid sequence: CASSLTGGKLFF. This chain joins TRBV5-4 and TRBJ1-4; possible D gene TRBD1, 5 bases. Germline V gives CDR1 SGHNT, CDR2 YYREEE (reference sequence). This CDR3 contains 12 residues. Between the trimmed V and J ends, which lost 1 base and 11 bases, there was a span of 9 bases.

In DNA, the CDR3 is TGTGCCAGCAGCCCGCCCGGACGGGGGACCTACGAGCAGTACTTC. It yields the protein CASSPPGRGTYEQYF. This rearrangement joins TRBV7-8 to TRBJ2-7, with D possibly TRBD2 on 6 matching bases. The V end lost 5 bases, the J end lost 2 bases, and 16 bases lay between the germline ends. CDR1 and CDR2 from the germline V gene are SGHVS and FQNEAQ. CDR3 length: 15 residues.

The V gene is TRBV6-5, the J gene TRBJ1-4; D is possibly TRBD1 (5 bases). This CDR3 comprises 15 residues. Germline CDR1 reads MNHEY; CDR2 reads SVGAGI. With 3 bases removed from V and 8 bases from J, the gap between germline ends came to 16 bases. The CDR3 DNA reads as TGTGCCAGCAGTTATCGCGGGGCGGTTCGAGAAAAACTGTTTTTT. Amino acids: CASSYRGAVREKLFF.

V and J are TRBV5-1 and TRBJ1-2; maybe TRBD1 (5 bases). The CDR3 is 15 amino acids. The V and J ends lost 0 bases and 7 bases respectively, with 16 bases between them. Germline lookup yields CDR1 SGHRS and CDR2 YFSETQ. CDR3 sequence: CASSLASTGFGGYTF. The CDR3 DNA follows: TGCGCCAGCAGCTTGGCCTCTACAGGATTTGGTGGCTACACCTTC.

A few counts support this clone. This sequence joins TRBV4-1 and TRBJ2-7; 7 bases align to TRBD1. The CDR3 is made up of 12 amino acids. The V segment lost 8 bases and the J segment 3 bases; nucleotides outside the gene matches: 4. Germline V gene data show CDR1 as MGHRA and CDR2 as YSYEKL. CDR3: CASRDSGYEQYF. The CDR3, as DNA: TGCGCCAGCCGGGACAGTGGCTACGAGCAGTACTTC.

CDR3 protein: CASSLDRGQPQHF. CDR3 in DNA: TGTGCCAGCAGCTTGGATCGAGGACAGCCCCAGCATTTT. The V gene is TRBV5-6, the J gene TRBJ1-5; D gene ambiguous. The CDR3 is 13 residues long. The germline V gene encodes CDR1 SGHDT and CDR2 YYEEEE. V gave up 0 bases and J gave up 7 bases, with 8 bases separating them.

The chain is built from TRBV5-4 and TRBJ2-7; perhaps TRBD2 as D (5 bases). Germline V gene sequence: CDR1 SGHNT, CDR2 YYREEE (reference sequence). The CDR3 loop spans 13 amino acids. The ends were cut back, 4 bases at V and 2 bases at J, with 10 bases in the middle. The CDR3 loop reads CASSRGPTYEQYF. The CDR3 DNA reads TGTGCCAGCAGCCGCGGGCCTACCTACGAGCAGTACTTC.

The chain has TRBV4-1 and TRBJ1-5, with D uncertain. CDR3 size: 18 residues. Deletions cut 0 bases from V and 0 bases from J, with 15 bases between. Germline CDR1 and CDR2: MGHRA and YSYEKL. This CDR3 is CASSQEGLTQYSNQPQHF. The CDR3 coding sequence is TGCGCCAGCAGCCAAGAAGGCTTGACACAATATAGCAATCAGCCCCAGCATTTT.

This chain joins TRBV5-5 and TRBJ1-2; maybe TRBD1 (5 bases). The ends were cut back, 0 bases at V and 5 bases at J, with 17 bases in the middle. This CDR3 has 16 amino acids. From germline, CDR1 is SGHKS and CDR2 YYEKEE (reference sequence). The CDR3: CASSLGGRAGYYGYTF. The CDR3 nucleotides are TGTGCCAGCAGCTTGGGGGGCCGGGCAGGGTATTATGGCTACACCTTC.

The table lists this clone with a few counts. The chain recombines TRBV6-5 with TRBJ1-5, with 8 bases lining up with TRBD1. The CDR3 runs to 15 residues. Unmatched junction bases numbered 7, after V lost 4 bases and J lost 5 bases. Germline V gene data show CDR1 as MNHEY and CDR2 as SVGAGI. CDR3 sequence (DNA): TGTGCCAGCAGTTTAGACAGGGGATGGGATCAGCCCCAGCATTTT. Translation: CASSLDRGWDQPQHF.

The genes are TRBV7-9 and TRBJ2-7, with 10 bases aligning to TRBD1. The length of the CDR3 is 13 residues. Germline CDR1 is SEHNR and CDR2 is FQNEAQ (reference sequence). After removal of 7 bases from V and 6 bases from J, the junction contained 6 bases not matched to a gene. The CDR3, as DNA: TGTGCCAGCACCGGGACAGGGGCTGGCGAGCAGTACTTC. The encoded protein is CASTGTGAGEQYF.